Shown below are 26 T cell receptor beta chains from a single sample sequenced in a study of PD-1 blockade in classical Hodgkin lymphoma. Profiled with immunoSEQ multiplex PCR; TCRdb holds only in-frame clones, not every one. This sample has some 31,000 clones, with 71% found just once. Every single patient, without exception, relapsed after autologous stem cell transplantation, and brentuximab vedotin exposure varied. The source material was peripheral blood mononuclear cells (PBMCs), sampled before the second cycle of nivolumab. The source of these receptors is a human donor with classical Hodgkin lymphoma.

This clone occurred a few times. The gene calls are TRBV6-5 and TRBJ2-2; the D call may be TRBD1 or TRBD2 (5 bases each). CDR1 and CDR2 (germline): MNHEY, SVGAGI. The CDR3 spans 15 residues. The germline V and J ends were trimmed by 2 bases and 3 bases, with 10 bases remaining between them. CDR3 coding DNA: TGTGCCAGCAGTTACGCCGGGACGCACACCGGGGAGCTGTTTTTT. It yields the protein CASSYAGTHTGELFF.

CDR3 in amino acids: CASSRDGYYEQYF. CDR3 coding DNA: TGTGCCAGCAGTAGGGACGGATACTACGAGCAGTACTTC. The chain joins TRBV27 to TRBJ2-7; possibly TRBD1 or TRBD2 for D (5 bases each). V was pared by 5 bases and J by 3 bases, with 11 bases between. The CDR3 consists of 13 residues. In germline, CDR1 is MNHEY, CDR2 SMNVEV (reference sequence).

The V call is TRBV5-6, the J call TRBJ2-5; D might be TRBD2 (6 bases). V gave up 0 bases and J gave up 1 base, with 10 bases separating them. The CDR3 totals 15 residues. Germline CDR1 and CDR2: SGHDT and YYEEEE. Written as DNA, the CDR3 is TGTGCCAGCAGCTTGGTGCGGGGTGGCCAAGAGACCCAGTACTTC. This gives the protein CASSLVRGGQETQYF.

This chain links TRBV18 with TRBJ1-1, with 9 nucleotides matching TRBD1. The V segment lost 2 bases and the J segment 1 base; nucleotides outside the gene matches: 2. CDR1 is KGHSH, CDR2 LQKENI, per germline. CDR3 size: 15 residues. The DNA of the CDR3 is TGTGCCAGCTCACCATGGACAGGGGAGAACACTGAAGCTTTCTTT. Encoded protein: CASSPWTGENTEAFF. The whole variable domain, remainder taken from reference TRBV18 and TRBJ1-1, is NAGVMQNPRHLVRRRGQEARLRCSPMKGHSHVYWYRQLPEEGLKFMVYLQKENIIDESGMPKERFSAEFPKEGPSILRIQQVVRGDSAAYFCASSPWTGENTEAFFGQGTRLTVV.

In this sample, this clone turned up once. CDR3 residues: CASRTTSLYEQYF. CDR3 nucleotides: TGTGCCAGCAGGACCACTTCCCTCTACGAGCAGTACTTC. The rearrangement joins TRBV28 to TRBJ2-7; D ambiguous. This CDR3 has 13 residues. Germline assignment: CDR1 MDHEN and CDR2 SYDVKM. Trimming stripped 6 bases from V and 3 bases from J, with 12 bases between. The variable domain in full, with the rest retrieved from reference TRBV28 and TRBJ2-7, is DVKVTQSSRYLVKRTGEKVFLECVQDMDHENMFWYRQDPGLGLRLIYFSYDVKMKEKGDIPEGYSVSREKKERFSLILESASTNQTSMYLCASRTTSLYEQYFGPGTRLTVT.

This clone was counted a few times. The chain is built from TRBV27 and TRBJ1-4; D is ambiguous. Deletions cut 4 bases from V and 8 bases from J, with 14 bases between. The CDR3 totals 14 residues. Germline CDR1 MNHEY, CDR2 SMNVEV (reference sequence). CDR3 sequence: CASSSLVDYEKLFF. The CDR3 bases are TGTGCCAGCAGTTCCCTCGTTGATTACGAAAAACTGTTTTTT.

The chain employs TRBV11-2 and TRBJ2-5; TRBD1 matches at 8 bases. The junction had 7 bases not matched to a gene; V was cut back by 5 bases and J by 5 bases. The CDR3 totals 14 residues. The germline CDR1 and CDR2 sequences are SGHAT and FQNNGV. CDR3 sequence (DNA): TGTGCCAGCAGCGGCTACAGGGGGGAGGAGACCCAGTACTTC. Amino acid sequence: CASSGYRGEETQYF.

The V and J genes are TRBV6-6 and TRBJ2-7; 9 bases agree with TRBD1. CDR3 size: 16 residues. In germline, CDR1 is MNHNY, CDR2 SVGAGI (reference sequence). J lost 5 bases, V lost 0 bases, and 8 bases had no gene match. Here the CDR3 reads CASSYSLTDRGHEQYF. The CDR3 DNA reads TGTGCCAGCAGTTACTCTCTCACGGACAGGGGCCACGAGCAGTACTTC.

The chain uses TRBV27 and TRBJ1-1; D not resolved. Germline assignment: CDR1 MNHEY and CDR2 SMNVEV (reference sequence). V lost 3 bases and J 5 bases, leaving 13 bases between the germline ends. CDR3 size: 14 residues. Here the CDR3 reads CASSFIGLGTEAFF. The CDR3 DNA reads TGTGCCAGCAGTTTTATTGGGTTAGGGACTGAAGCTTTCTTT.

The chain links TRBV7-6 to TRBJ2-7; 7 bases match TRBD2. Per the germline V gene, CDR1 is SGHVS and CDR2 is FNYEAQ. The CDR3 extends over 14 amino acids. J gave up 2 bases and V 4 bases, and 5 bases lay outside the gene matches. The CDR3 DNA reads TGTGCCAGCAGCTCACCCGGACTAGCCTACGAGCAGTACTTC. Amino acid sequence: CASSSPGLAYEQYF.

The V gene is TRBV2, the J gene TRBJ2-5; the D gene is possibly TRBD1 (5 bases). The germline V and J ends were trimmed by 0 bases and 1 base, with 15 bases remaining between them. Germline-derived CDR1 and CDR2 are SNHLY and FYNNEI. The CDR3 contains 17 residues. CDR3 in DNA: TGTGCCAGCAGTGAAGCTTTGTTCCAGGGCCCCCAAGAGACCCAGTACTTC. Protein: CASSEALFQGPQETQYF. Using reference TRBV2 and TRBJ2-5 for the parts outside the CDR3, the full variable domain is EPEVTQTPSHQVTQMGQEVILRCVPISNHLYFYWYRQILGQKVEFLVSFYNNEISEKSEIFDDQFSVERPDGSNFTLKIRSTKLEDSAMYFCASSEALFQGPQETQYFGPGTRLLVL.

The DNA for the CDR3 is TGCGCCAGCAGCCCGAAAGGGGCAGGGGGCAGGGGGGAGACCCAGTACTTC. Translating gives CASSPKGAGGRGETQYF. V and J are TRBV4-3 and TRBJ2-5; 8 bases align to TRBD1. The germline V gene encodes CDR1 LGHNA and CDR2 YSLEER. Trimming removed 4 bases from V and 5 bases from J; junction bases left unmatched: 15. The CDR3 runs to 17 residues.

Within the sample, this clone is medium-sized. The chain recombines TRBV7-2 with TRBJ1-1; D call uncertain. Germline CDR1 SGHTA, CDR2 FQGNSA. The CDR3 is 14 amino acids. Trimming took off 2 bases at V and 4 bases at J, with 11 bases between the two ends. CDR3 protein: CASSLIGLGTEAFF. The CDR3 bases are TGTGCCAGCAGCTTAATCGGGCTGGGCACTGAAGCTTTCTTT. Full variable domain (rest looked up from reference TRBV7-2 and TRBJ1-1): GAGVSQSPSNKVTEKGKDVELRCDPISGHTALYWYRQSLGQGLEFLIYFQGNSAPDKSGLPSDRFSAERTGGSVSTLTIQRTQQEDSAVYLCASSLIGLGTEAFFGQGTRLTVV.

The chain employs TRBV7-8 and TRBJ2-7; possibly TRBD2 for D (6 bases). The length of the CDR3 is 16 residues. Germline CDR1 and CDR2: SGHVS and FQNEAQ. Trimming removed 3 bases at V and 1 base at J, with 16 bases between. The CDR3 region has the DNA TGTGCCAGCAGCTTTTCTCGGGGAGGACGTTCCTACGAGCAGTACTTC. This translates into CASSFSRGGRSYEQYF.

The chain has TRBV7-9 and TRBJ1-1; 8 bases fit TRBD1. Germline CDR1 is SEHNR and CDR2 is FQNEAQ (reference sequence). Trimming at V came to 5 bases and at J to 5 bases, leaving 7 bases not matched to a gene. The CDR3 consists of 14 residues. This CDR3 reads CASSLTGGLTEAFF. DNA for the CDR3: TGTGCCAGCAGCCTTACAGGGGGGTTGACTGAAGCTTTCTTT.

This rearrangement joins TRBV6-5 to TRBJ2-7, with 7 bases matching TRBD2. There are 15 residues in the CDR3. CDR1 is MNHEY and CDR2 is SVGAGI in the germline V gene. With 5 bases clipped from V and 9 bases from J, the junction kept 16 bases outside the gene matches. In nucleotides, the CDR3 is TGTGCCAGCAGTGCCACCCCGGGACTACCCTTAGGGCAGTACTTC. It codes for CASSATPGLPLGQYF.

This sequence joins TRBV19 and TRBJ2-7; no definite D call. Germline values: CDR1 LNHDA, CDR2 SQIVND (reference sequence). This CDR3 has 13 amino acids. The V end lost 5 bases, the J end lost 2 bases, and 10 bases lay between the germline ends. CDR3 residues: CASSYASTYEQYF. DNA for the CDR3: TGTGCCAGTAGTTATGCCTCTACCTACGAGCAGTACTTC.

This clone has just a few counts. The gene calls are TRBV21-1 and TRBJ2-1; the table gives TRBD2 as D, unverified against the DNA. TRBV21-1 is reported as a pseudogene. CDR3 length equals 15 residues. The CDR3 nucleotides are TGTGCCAGCAGCATTCGGGGACTAGCGGGGAATGAGCAGTTCTTC. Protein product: CASSIRGLAGNEQFF.

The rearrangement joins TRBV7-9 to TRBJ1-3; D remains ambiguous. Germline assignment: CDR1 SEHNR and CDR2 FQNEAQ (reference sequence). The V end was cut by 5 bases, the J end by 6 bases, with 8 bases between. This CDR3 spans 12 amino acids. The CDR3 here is CASSIDENTIYF. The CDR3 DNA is TGTGCCAGCAGCATAGATGAAAACACCATATATTTT.

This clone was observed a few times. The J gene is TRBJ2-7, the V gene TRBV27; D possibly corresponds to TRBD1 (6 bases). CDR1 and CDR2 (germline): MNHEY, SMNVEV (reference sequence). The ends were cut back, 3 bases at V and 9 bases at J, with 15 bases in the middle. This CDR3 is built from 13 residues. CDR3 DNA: TGTGCCAGCAGTTTGGGGACATCTCCAAGGCAGTACTTC. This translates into CASSLGTSPRQYF.

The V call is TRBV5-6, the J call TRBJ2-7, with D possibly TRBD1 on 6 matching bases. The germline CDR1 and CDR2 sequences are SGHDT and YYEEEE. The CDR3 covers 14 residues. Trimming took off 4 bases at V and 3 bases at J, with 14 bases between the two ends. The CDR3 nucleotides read TGTGCCAGCAGCCCCTGGGACAAGTACTACGAGCAGTACTTC. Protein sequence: CASSPWDKYYEQYF.

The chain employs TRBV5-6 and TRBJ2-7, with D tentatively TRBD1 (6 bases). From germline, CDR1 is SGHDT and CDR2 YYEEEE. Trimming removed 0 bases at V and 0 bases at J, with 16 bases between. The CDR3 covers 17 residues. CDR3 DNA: TGTGCCAGCAGCTTGGCTTCTGGGACACTTAGCTCCTACGAGCAGTACTTC. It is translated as CASSLASGTLSSYEQYF. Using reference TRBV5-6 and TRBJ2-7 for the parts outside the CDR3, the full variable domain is DAGVTQSPTHLIKTRGQQVTLRCSPKSGHDTVSWYQQALGQGPQFIFQYYEEEERQRGNFPDRFSGHQFPNYSSELNVNALLLGDSALYLCASSLASGTLSSYEQYFGPGTRLTVT.

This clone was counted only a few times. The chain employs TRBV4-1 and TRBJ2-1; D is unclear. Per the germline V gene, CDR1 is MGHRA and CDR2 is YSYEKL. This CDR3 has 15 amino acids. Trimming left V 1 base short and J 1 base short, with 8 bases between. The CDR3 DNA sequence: TGCGCCAGCAGCCAAGTAGGAGCGTCCTACAATGAGCAGTTCTTC. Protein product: CASSQVGASYNEQFF.

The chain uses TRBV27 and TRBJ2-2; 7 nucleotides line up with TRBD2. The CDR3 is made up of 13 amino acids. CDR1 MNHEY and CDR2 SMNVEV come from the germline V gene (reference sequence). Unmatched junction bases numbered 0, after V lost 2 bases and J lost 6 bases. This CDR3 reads CASSLGLAGELFF. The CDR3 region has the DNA TGTGCCAGCAGTTTAGGACTAGCCGGGGAGCTGTTTTTT.

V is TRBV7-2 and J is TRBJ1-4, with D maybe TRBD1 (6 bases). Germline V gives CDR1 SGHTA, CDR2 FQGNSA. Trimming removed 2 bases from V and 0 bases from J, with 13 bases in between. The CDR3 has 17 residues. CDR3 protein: CASSLSGAASTNEKLFF. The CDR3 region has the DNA TGTGCCAGCAGCTTATCGGGGGCGGCATCAACTAATGAAAAACTGTTTTTT.

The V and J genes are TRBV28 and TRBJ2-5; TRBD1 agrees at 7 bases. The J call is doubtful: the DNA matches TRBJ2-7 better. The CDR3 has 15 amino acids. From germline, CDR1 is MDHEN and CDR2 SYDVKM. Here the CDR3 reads CASSYPGQSSYEQYF. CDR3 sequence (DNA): TGTGCCAGCAGCTATCCGGGACAGTCGTCCTACGAGCAGTACTTC.